The source of this T cell receptor beta chain is a study of blood T cell repertoires in COVID-19. Turning to the study itself: Samples of COVID-19 (acute and convalescent) were obtained from the United States, Italy and Spain. PBMCs, B-cell-depleted T cells, or T cells provided the cDNA or gDNA that made up the material.

The CDR3 spans 15 residues. Trimming cost V 6 bases and J 3 bases, with 18 bases left between them. The germline gives CDR1 SEHNR, CDR2 FQNEAQ (reference sequence). Profiling relied on immunoSEQ multiplex PCR, and the TCRdb table lists in-frame clones only, not all of them. Of some 100,000 clones in the sample, more than 75% are singletons; the top ten hold approximately 17%. The sequence came from a human donor in a cohort sampled during active COVID-19. The genes are TRBV7-9 and TRBJ2-7; D might be TRBD2 (6 bases). The sequencing sample was made of peripheral blood. The CDR3 loop is CASSPGLGGLYEQYF. The CDR3 nucleotides are TGTGCCAGCAGTCCAGGGCTGGGAGGACTCTACGAGCAGTACTTC.